This T cell receptor beta chain was sequenced for a study of blood T cell repertoires in COVID-19. Study context: T cells, B-cell-depleted T cells, or PBMCs provided the cDNA or gDNA that served as material.

CDR3 length: 12 residues. V was cut by 2 bases and J by 10 bases, with 9 bases left in between. In germline, CDR1 is MNHNS, CDR2 SASEGT. Generated by immunoSEQ multiplex PCR, the TCRdb table keeps only in-frame clones and is missing some. This repertoire shows over 30,000 clones, roughly 80% found once; its top ten account for about 29%. Sequenced: peripheral blood. The receptor's source is a man aged 80 or over with active or convalescent COVID-19. J is TRBJ2-1 and V is TRBV6-1; the D gene is possibly TRBD1 (6 bases). The CDR3 spells CASSELTGEQFF. The CDR3 region has the DNA TGTGCCAGCAGTGAACTAACAGGGGAGCAGTTCTTC.